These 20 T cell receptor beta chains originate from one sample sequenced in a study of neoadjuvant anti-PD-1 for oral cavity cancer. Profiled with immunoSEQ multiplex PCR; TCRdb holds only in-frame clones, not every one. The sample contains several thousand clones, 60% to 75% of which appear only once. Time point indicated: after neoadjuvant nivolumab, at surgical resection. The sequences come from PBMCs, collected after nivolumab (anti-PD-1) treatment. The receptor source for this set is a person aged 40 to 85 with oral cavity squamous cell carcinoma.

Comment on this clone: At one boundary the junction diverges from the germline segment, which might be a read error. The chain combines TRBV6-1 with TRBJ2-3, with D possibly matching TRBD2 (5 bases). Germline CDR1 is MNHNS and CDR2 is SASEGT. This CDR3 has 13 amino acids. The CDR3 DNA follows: TGTGCCAGCAGTGAAAGGTTAGGACTGTCCTATAGGTTT. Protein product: CASSERLGLSYRF.

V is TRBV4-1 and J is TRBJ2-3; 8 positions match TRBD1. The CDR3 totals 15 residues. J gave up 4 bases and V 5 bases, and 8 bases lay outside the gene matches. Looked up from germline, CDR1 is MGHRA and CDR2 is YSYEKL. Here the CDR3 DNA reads TGCGCCAGCAGCTTAACAGGGGGGAACGCAGATACGCAGTATTTT. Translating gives CASSLTGGNADTQYF.

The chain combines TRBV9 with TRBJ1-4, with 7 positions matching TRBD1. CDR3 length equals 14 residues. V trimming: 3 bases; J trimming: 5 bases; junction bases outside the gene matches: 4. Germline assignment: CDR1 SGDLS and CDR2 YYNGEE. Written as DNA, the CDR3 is TGTGCCAGCAGCGGGGGACAGTCAAATGAAAAACTGTTTTTT. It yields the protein CASSGGQSNEKLFF.

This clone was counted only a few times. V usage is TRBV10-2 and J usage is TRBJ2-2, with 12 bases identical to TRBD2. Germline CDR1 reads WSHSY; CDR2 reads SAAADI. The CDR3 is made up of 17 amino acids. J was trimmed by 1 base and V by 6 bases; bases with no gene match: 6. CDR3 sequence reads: CASSLLAGGLNTGELFF. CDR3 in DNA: TGCGCCAGCAGCTTACTAGCGGGGGGTTTGAACACCGGGGAGCTGTTTTTT.

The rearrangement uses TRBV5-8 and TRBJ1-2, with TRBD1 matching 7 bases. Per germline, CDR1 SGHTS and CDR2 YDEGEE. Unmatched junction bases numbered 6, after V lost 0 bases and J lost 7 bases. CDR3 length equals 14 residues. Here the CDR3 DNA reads TGTGCCAGCAGCTTGGAGCAGGGGGTGGGTGGCTACACCTTC. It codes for CASSLEQGVGGYTF.

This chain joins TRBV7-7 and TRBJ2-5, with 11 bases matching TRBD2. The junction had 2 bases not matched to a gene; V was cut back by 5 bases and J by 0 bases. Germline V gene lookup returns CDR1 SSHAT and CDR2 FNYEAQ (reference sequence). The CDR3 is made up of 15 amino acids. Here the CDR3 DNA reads TGTGCCAGCAGCCCGGGACTAGCGGACCAAGAGACCCAGTACTTC. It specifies CASSPGLADQETQYF.

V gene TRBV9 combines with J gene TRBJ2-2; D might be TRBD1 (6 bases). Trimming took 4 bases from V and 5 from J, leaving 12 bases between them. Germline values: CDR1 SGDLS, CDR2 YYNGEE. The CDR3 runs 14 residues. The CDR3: CASSPRQVTGELFF. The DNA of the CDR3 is TGTGCCAGCAGCCCCCGACAGGTTACCGGGGAGCTGTTTTTT. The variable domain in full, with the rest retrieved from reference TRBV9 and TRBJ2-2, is DSGVTQTPKHLITATGQRVTLRCSPRSGDLSVYWYQQSLDQGLQFLIQYYNGEERAKGNILERFSAQQFPDLHSELNLSSLELGDSALYFCASSPRQVTGELFFGEGSRLTVL.

The CDR3 sequence is CASSRYRLSGRGTSYEQYF. CDR3 sequence (DNA): TGCGCCAGCAGCCGGTATAGGCTTAGCGGGAGGGGAACCTCCTACGAGCAGTACTTC. V is TRBV5-1 and J is TRBJ2-7; TRBD2 matches 11 bases. Germline loops: CDR1 SGHRS, CDR2 YFSETQ. Trimming at V came to 4 bases and at J to 0 bases, leaving 15 bases not matched to a gene. There are 19 residues in the CDR3.

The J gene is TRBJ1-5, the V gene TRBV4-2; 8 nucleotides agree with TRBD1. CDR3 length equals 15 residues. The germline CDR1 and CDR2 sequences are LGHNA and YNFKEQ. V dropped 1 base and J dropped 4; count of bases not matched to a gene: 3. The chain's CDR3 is CASSQGGQANQPQHF. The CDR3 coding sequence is TGTGCCAGCAGCCAAGGGGGACAGGCTAATCAGCCCCAGCATTTT.

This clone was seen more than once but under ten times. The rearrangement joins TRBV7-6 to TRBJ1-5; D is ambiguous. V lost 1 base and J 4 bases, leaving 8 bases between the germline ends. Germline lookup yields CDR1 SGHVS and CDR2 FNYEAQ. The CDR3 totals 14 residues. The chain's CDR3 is CASSLGLGNQPQHF. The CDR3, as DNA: TGTGCCAGCAGCTTAGGCCTGGGAAATCAGCCCCAGCATTTT.

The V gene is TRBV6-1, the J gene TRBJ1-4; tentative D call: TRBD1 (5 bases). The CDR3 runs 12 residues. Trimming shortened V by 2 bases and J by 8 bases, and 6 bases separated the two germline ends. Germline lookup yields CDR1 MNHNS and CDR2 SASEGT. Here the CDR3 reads CASSERGEKLFF. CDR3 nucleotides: TGTGCCAGCAGTGAAAGGGGCGAAAAACTGTTTTTT.

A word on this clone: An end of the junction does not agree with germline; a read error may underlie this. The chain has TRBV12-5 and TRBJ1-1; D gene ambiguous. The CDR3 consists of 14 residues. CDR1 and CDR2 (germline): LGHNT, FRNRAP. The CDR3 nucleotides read TGTGCTAGTGCCCTTACCGACGGGAACGCTGAAGCTTTCTTT. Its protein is CASALTDGNAEAFF.

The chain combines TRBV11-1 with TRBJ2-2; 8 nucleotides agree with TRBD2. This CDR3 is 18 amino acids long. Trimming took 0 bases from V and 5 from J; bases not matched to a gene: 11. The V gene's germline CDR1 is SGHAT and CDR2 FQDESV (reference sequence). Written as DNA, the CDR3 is TGTGCCAGCAGCTTAGCGATGATAGCGGGGACTTCGACCGGGGAGCTGTTTTTT. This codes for CASSLAMIAGTSTGELFF.

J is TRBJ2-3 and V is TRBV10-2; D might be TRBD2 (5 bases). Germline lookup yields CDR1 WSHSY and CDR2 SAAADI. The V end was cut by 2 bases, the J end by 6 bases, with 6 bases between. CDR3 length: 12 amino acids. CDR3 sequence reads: CASSERRDTQYF. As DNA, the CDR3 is TGCGCCAGCAGTGAGAGGAGGGATACGCAGTATTTT.

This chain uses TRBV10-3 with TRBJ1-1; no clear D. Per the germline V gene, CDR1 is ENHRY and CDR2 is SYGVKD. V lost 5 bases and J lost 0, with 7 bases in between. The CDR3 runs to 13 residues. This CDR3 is CAISSPMNTEAFF. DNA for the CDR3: TGTGCCATCAGTAGCCCCATGAACACTGAAGCTTTCTTT.

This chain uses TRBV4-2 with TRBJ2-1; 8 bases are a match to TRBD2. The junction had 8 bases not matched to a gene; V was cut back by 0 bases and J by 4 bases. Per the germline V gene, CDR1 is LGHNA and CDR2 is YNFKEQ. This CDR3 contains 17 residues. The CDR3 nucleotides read TGTGCCAGCAGCCAAGATTGGAGCGGGGGTGCATACAATGAGCAGTTCTTC. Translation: CASSQDWSGGAYNEQFF.

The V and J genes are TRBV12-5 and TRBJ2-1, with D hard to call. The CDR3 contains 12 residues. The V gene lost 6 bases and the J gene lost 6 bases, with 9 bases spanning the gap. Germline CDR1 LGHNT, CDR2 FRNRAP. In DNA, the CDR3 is TGTGCTAGTGGCCGCCGTTCCAATGAGCAGTTCTTC. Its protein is CASGRRSNEQFF.

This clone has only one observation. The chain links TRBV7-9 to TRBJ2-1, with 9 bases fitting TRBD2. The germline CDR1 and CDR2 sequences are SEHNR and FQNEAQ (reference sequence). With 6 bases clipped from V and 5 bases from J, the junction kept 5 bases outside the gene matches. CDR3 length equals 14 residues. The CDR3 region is CASRASGTDNEQFF. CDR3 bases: TGTGCCAGCAGGGCTAGCGGGACAGACAATGAGCAGTTCTTC.

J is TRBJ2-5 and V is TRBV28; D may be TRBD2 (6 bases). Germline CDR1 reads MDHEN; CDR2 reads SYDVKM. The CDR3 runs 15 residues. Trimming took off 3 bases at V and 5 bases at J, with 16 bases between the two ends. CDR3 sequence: CASSFVEGWTETQYF. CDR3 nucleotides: TGTGCCAGCAGTTTCGTGGAGGGTTGGACGGAGACCCAGTACTTC. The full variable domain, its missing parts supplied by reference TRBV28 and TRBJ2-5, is DVKVTQSSRYLVKRTGEKVFLECVQDMDHENMFWYRQDPGLGLRLIYFSYDVKMKEKGDIPEGYSVSREKKERFSLILESASTNQTSMYLCASSFVEGWTETQYFGPGTRLLVL.

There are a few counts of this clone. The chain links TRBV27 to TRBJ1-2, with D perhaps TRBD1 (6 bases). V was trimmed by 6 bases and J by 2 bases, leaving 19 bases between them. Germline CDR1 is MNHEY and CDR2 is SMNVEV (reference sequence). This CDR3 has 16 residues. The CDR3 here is CASSLDYGGRNYGYTF. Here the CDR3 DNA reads TGTGCCAGCAGCCTCGATTATGGGGGCCGGAACTATGGCTACACCTTC.